A single sample is the source of the 5 T cell receptor beta chains below, sequenced in a study of beta chain features in type 1 diabetes. Every isolated RNA sample was fully reverse transcribed, so sequencing captured expressed TCRB transcripts. The assay was immunoSEQ multiplex PCR, and TCRdb's table has in-frame clones only and misses some. The data contain almost 250,000 clones, over 12% of them singletons. The sequencing sample was made of naive CD4+ T cells from blood. The origin of the receptors is a woman between 40 and 55 years old in good health.

V gene TRBV2 combines with J gene TRBJ2-2, with 8 bases identical to TRBD2. In germline, CDR1 is SNHLY, CDR2 FYNNEI. The CDR3 has 13 residues. V shed 7 bases, J shed 5 bases, and the junction held 3 bases outside the gene matches. The CDR3 nucleotides read TGTGCCAGCAAACGGGGGGGGACCGGGGAGCTGTTTTTT. Translating it yields CASKRGGTGELFF.

This clone came up a few times. V is TRBV18 and J is TRBJ1-1, with D uncertain. Between the trimmed V and J ends, which lost 6 bases and 0 bases, there was a span of 8 bases. The CDR3 is 13 residues long. Germline lookup yields CDR1 KGHSH and CDR2 LQKENI. As DNA, the CDR3 is TGTGCCAGCTCGAGGGAGATGAACACTGAAGCTTTCTTT. Translating it yields CASSREMNTEAFF.

The chain combines TRBV5-4 with TRBJ2-7; perhaps TRBD1 as D (5 bases). The CDR3 extends over 14 amino acids. The germline CDR1 and CDR2 sequences are SGHNT and YYREEE (reference sequence). Trimming shortened V by 0 bases and J by 0 bases, and 7 bases separated the two germline ends. CDR3 amino acids: CASSLGGGSYEQYF. The CDR3 DNA sequence: TGTGCCAGCAGCTTGGGGGGCGGCTCCTACGAGCAGTACTTC.

This clone turned up a few times. V and J are TRBV2 and TRBJ2-7, with 9 positions matching TRBD1. Losses at the gene ends were 7 bases for V and 3 bases for J; bases not matched to a gene: 7. The CDR3 extends over 14 amino acids. Germline V gene sequence: CDR1 SNHLY, CDR2 FYNNEI. The CDR3 bases are TGTGCCAGCACCGGGGGACAGGGTCACTACGAGCAGTACTTC. Protein: CASTGGQGHYEQYF. Looking up the rest from reference TRBV2 and TRBJ2-7 gives the full variable domain: EPEVTQTPSHQVTQMGQEVILRCVPISNHLYFYWYRQILGQKVEFLVSFYNNEISEKSEIFDDQFSVERPDGSNFTLKIRSTKLEDSAMYFCASTGGQGHYEQYFGPGTRLTVT.

The genes are TRBV6-1 and TRBJ1-4, with D tentatively TRBD1 (5 bases). V gave up 5 bases and J gave up 4 bases, with 14 bases separating them. Germline V CDR1 and CDR2: MNHNS, SASEGT. The CDR3 length is 15 residues. The CDR3: CASSTPRGGNEKLFF. CDR3 bases: TGTGCCAGCAGTACGCCCCGCGGGGGTAATGAAAAACTGTTTTTT.